The present TCR beta chain was sequenced within a study of blood T cell repertoires in COVID-19. The length of the CDR3 is 14 residues. Germline CDR1 SGDLS, CDR2 YYNGEE. The germline V and J ends were trimmed by 4 bases and 3 bases, with 13 bases remaining between them. Profiled with immunoSEQ multiplex PCR; TCRdb holds only in-frame clones, not every one. The sample records 350,000 or so clones, roughly 90% being singletons. This chain connects TRBV9 to TRBJ1-1, with D unresolved. The specimen was PBMCs or T cells enriched from blood (not recorded which). The sequence was collected from a woman younger than 45 who had recovered from COVID-19. The CDR3 here is CASSTTPLDTEAFF. As DNA, the CDR3 is TGTGCCAGCAGCACGACACCCCTGGACACTGAAGCTTTCTTT.